This T cell receptor beta chain came from a study of Graves' ophthalmopathy and Graves' hyperthyroidism. With 5 bases clipped from V and 2 bases from J, the junction kept 7 bases outside the gene matches. Germline CDR1 MNHNS, CDR2 SASEGT. CDR3 size: 17 residues. Clinical symptoms, serum thyroxine, TRAb, thyroid ultrasound and orbital computed tomography formed the basis of diagnosis. RNA transcripts were the source from which TCR beta CDR3 regions were amplified. Following a first-round RT-PCR that used HTBI primers, a second-round multiplex PCR was carried out. MiXCR, applied by TCRdb to the multiplex PCR reads, yields one record per CDR3 protein. Here the sample spans 650,000 to 900,000 distinct CDR3 sequences, 40% being singletons.

What was sequenced was peripheral blood. The gene calls are TRBV6-1 and TRBJ1-4, with 11 bases identical to TRBD1. This TCR derives from an adult man with Graves' ophthalmopathy. The CDR3 DNA reads TGTGCCAGCAGTTCGGGACAGGGGGTATCCACTAATGAAAAACTGTTTTTT. This codes for CASSSGQGVSTNEKLFF.